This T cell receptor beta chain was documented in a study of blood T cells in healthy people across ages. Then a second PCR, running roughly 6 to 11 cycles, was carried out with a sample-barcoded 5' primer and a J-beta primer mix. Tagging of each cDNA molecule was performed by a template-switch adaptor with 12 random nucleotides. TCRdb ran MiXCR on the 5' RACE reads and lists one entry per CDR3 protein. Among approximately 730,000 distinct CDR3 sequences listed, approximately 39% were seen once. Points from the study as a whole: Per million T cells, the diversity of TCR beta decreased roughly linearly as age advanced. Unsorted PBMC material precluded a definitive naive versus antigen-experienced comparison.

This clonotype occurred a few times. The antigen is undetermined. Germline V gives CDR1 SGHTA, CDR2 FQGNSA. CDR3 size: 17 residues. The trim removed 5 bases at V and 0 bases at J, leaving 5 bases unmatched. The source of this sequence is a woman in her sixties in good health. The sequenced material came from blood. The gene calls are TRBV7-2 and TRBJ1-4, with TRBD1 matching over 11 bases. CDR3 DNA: TGTGCCAGCAGCGGAGGGACAGGGGGTGCAACTAATGAAAAACTGTTTTTT. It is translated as CASSGGTGGATNEKLFF.